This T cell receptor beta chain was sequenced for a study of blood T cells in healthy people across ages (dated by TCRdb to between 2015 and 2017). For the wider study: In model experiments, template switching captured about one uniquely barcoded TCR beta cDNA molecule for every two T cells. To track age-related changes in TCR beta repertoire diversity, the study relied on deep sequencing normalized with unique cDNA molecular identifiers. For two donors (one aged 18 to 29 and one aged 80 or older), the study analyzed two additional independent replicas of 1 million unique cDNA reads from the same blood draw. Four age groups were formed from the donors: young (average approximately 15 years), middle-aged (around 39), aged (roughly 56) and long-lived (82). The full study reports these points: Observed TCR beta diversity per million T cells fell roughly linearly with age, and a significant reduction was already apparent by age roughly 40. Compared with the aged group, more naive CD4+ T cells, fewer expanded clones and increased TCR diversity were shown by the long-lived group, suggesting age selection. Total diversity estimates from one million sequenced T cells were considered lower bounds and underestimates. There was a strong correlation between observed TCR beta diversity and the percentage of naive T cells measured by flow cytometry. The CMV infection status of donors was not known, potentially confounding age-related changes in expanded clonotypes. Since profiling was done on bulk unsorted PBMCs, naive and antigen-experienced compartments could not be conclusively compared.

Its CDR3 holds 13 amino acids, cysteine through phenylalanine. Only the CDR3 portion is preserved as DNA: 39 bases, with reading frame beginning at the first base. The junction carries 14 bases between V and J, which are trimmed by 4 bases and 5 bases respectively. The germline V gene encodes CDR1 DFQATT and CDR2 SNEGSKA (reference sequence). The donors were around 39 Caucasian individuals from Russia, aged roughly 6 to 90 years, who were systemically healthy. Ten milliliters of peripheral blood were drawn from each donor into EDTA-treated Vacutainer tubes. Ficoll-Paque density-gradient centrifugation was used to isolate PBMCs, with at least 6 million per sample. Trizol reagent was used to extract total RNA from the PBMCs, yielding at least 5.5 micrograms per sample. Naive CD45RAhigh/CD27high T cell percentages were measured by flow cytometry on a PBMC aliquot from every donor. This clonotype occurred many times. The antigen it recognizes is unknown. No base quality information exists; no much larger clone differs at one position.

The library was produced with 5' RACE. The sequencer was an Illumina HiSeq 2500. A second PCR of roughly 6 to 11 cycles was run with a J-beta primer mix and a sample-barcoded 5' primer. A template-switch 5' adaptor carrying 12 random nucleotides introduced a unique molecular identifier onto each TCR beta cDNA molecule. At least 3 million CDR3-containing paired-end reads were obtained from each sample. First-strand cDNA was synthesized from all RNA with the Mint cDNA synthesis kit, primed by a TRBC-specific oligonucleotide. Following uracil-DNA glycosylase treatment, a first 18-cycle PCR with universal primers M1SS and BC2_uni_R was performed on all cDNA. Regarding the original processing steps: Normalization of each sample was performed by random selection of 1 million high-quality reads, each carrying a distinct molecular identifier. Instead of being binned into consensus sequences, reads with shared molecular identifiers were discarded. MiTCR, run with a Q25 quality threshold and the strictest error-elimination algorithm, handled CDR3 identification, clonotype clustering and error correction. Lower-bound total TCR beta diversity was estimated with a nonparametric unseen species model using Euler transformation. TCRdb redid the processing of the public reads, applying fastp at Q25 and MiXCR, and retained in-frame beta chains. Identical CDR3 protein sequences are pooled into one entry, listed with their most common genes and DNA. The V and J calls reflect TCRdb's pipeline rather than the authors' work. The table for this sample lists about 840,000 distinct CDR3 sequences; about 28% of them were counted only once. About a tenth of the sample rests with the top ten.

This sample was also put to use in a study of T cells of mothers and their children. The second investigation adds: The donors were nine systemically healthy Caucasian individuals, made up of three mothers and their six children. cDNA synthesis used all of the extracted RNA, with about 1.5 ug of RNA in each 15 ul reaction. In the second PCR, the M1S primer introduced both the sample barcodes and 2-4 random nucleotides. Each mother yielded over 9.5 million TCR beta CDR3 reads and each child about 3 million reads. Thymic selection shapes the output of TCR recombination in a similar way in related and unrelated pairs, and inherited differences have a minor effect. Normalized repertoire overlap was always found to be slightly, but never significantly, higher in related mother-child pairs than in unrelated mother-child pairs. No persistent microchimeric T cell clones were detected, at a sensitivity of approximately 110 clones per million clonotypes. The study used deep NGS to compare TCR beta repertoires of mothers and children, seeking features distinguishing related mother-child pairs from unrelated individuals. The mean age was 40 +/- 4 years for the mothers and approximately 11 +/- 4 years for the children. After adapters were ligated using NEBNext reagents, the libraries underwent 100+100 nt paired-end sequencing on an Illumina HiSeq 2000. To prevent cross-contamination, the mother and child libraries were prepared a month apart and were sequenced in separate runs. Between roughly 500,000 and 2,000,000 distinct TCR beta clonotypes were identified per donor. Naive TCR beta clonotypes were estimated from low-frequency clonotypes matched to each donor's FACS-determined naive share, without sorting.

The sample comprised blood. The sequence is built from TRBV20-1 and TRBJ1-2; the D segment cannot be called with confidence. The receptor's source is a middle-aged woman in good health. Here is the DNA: TGCAGTGCTAAAGCGGGGAATTTGTATGGCTACACCTTC. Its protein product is CSAKAGNLYGYTF.